This T cell receptor beta chain was found in a study of T-cell memory formation after mild COVID-19. Trimming cost V 5 bases and J 4 bases; bases outside gene matches: 12. The germline V gene encodes CDR1 SGHTA and CDR2 FQGTGA. The CDR3 runs 17 residues. TCRdb re-analysed the 5' RACE reads in MiXCR, keeping a single row per CDR3 protein. The sample records roughly 150,000 distinct CDR3 sequences, about an eighth being singletons. V gene TRBV7-3 combines with J gene TRBJ2-2; TRBD2 agrees at 8 bases. The origin of this receptor is a man between 18 and 35 years old who had mild COVID-19 (a few samples of this study predate the infection). Cell type and time point are not known. Material for sequencing was PBMCs or a T cell subset sorted from them (not recorded which). CDR3 protein: CASSPNRRGAGTGELFF. CDR3 nucleotide sequence: TGTGCCAGCAGCCCCAATCGGCGGGGGGCAGGCACCGGGGAGCTGTTTTTT.